This record looks at one T cell receptor (beta chain) sequence and its context. Its antigen target is currently unknown. The record has no base qualities; no much larger clone is one base away. The record originates from a study of T cell changes during pregnancy in multiple sclerosis (dated by TCRdb to about 2019). In the study overall: The study examined how the T cell repertoire changed over the course of pregnancy in women with multiple sclerosis.

Libraries came from the immunoSEQ multiplex PCR assay. TCRdb took over this immuneACCESS table, retaining in-frame rearrangements with V and J assigned. Such tables are incomplete; in checked studies, under half of the missing clones stem from an unresolved V gene, and the remainder is unexplained. The sample includes some 64,000 clones, with approximately 90% observed a single time. In total, the top ten clones hold more than 1.1% of the sample. Sample: peripheral blood, taken after pregnancy. The clonotype was recovered from a female donor with multiple sclerosis, enrolled in a pregnancy study.

CDR3 sequence: CASSVGLAENNEQFF. The DNA is TGTGCCAGCAGTGTGGGACTAGCGGAAAACAATGAGCAGTTCTTC. Rearrangement joined TRBV6-4 to TRBJ2-1; the central 11 bases match TRBD2. CDR1 and CDR2, looked up from the germline V gene, are MRHNA and SNTAGT. Trimming takes 4 bases off V and 5 bases off J; junction bases not matched to a gene: 4. Measured from the cysteine to the phenylalanine, the CDR3 is 15 residues long. Only the CDR3 portion is preserved as DNA: 45 bases, with reading frame beginning at the first base.